This passage covers 5 T cell receptor beta chains from one sample sequenced in a study of T-cell reconstitution after alpha-beta-depleted transplantation in children. Preparing the TCRbeta library involved the use of unique molecular identifiers. TCRdb re-called the PCR reads through MiXCR, storing one row per CDR3 protein. Of around 370,000 distinct CDR3 sequences in the sample, 10% are singletons; the top ten hold 2.4%. Material: PBMCs from the stem cell graft donor, obtained from the stem cell graft. These receptors were obtained from a human donor who donated a stem cell graft to a child with acute lymphoblastic leukemia.

The chain recombines TRBV7-9 with TRBJ2-5, with TRBD2 identical over 9 bases. This CDR3 region has 15 residues. Germline values: CDR1 SEHNR, CDR2 FQNEAQ (reference sequence). J gave up 1 base and V 10 bases, and 10 bases lay outside the gene matches. The CDR3 nucleotides are TGTGCCACAGTACGGCGGGAGGGATTCCAAGAGACCCAGTACTTC. The encoded protein is CATVRREGFQETQYF.

This clonotype is a singleton in its sample. This chain connects TRBV5-6 to TRBJ2-7; 7 positions match TRBD2. V lost 0 bases to trimming and J lost 5 bases; unmatched junction nucleotides: 11. The CDR3 contains 16 residues. Germline V gives CDR1 SGHDT, CDR2 YYEEEE. CDR3 sequence (DNA): TGTGCCAGCAGCTTGGCCCGGGAGGAGGATTTGGACGAGCAGTACTTC. It translates to CASSLAREEDLDEQYF.

A few counts support this clonotype. The chain links TRBV7-3 to TRBJ1-5, with D possibly being TRBD1 (5 bases). V was cut by 5 bases and J by 2 bases, with 13 bases left in between. The CDR3 is 15 residues long. Germline loops: CDR1 SGHTA, CDR2 FQGTGA. CDR3 in amino acids: CASSPSGEGNQPQHF. CDR3 sequence (DNA): TGTGCCAGCAGCCCCTCGGGGGAAGGCAATCAGCCCCAGCATTTT.

This clonotype showed up many times. The V call is TRBV5-5, the J call TRBJ2-2; weak D call: TRBD2 (5 bases). The CDR3 length is 14 residues. V was shortened by 7 bases and J by 3 bases, with 13 bases between the two germline ends. CDR1 SGHKS and CDR2 YYEKEE come from the germline V gene (reference sequence). DNA of the CDR3: TGTGCCAGCCACCCGCGGGCGGACACCGGGGAGCTGTTTTTT. It translates to CASHPRADTGELFF.

There are a few counts of this clonotype. The CDR3 protein is CAWTGQGKNEKLFF. The CDR3 DNA is TGTGCCTGGACCGGGCAGGGGAAAAATGAAAAACTGTTTTTT. V and J are TRBV30 and TRBJ1-4; D is possibly TRBD1 (6 bases). Germline assignment: CDR1 GTSNPN and CDR2 SVGIG (reference sequence). This CDR3 is 14 amino acids long. V was shortened by 4 bases and J by 5 bases, with 14 bases between the two germline ends.